This TCR beta chain was recorded in a study of memory CD4+ T cells and cytomegalovirus serostatus (dated by TCRdb to between 2018 and 2020). In the study overall: A total of about 35 healthy Belgian adults, of whom 9 were CMV seropositive and approximately 24 were CMV seronegative, were included in the cohort. To replicate a published TCR-based CMV serostatus classifier, the researchers sequenced the CD4+ memory TCRbeta repertoires of a Belgian cohort whose cytomegalovirus serostatus was known. Overall study outcomes, separate from this receptor: The results were interpreted as suggesting that the CMV-associated TCR signature is largely present in the CD4+ memory repertoire. Of 150 to 200 previously reported CMV-associated TCRbeta sequences, some 67 appeared in the CD4+ memory repertoires, each in one to five individuals. Unlike the original study, which covered naive and memory CD4+ and CD8+ populations, the Belgian study sequenced only CD4+CD45RO+ memory cells. For CMV serostatus prediction, a median bootstrapped AUC of about 0.94 was reached with the original framework, and a median bootstrapped AUC of about 0.89 was reached with a US-trained random forest. On the Belgian cohort, the classifier built on the original framework reached a median bootstrapped AUC of nearly 0.96, with a 95% CI of 0.76-1.00.

Details on this clone: Its specific antigen is unknown. Base quality data are lacking; no much larger clone is found one base away.

The CDR3 holds 13 amino acids from the cysteine to the phenylalanine. Only the CDR3 DNA stays, 39 bases, in frame from base 1. Via the germline V gene, CDR1 is SGHRS and CDR2 YFSETQ. V is shortened by 1 base, J by 4 bases, and the region joining them spans 7 bases. A FACSAria II was used to sort memory CD4+ T cells, defined as single viable CD3+CD4+CD8-CD45RO+ cells. To determine CMV serostatus, a Roche Elecsys assay was used that detects serum IgG against CMV pp150, pp28, p38 and p52. Following thawing, total CD4+ T cells were enriched through positive selection using CD4 magnetic microbeads. The samples came from a separate study whose specific focus was interrogating the CD4+ T cell memory repertoire. Peripheral blood mononuclear cells were isolated and cryopreserved according to standard operating procedures, and serum was stored at -80 degrees C. The staining relied on CD3-PerCP (BW264/56), CD4-APC (RPA-T4), CD45RO-PE (UCHT1) and CD8-Pacific Orange (3B5) antibodies, and Sytox blue was used to exclude non-viable cells.

Genomic DNA was extracted from sorted cells with the Quick-DNA Microprep Kit. Amplification of TCRbeta DNA was done with the immunoSEQ hsTCRbeta kit, following the protocol from the manufacturer. TCRbeta libraries were sequenced on an Illumina MiSeq instrument. Turning to the authors' computational methods: Removing out-of-frame sequences left 2,204,828 distinct TCRbeta sequences, an average of approximately 65,000 per individual. Each individual was scored by the count of 150 to 200 previously reported CMV-associated TCRbeta sequences and the total productive distinct TCRbeta count. A beta-binomial model was reimplemented in Python, and scikit-learn random forests with default parameters were trained on data from the US cohort. On the Belgian cohort, classifier performance was reported as the median AUC, along with percentile confidence intervals, across 10,000 bootstrap iterations. TCRdb took over this immuneACCESS table, retaining in-frame rearrangements with V and J assigned. Such tables are incomplete; in checked studies, under half of the missing clones stem from an unresolved V gene, and the remainder is unexplained. V and J calls and clone size are given by that table; D and trimming were obtained from the DNA. Counted in this sample were tens of thousands of clones; 79% of them appeared once. The top ten clones comprise 1.1% of the sample.

The source material was memory CD4+ T cells from blood. The rearrangement joined TRBV5-1 to TRBJ2-3; no D segment can be confidently identified. This clonotype was obtained from an adult in good health and CMV-seronegative. The nucleotides read TGCGCCAGCAGCTTGATCCCTTCAGATACGCAGTATTTT. The translation is CASSLIPSDTQYF.